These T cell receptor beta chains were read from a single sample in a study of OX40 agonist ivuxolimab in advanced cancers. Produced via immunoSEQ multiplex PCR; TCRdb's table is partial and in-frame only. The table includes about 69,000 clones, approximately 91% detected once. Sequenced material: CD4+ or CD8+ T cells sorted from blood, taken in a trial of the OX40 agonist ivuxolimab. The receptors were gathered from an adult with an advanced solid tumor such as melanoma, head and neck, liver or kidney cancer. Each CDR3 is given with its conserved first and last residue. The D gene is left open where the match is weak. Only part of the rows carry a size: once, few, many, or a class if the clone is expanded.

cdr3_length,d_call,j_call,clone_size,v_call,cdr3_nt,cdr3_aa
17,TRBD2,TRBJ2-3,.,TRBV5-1,TGCGCCAGCAGCTTGGGCCTACTAGCGGGAGGAACAGATACGCAGTATTTT,CASSLGLLAGGTDTQYF
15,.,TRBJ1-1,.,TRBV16,TGTGCCAGCAGCTTACGGACACCTATGAACACTGAAGCTTTCTTT,CASSLRTPMNTEAFF
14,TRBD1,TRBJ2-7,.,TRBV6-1,TGTGCCAGCGGTGGACAGGTGAATTCCTACGAGCAGTACTTC,CASGGQVNSYEQYF
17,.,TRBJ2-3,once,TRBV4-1,TGCGCCAGCAGCCAAGATCTCCGGGGCCCGGGGGCAGATACGCAGTATTTT,CASSQDLRGPGADTQYF
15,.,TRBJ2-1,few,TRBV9,TGTGCCAGCAGCGTAGAATGGGGAAACGGGGGTGAGCAGTTCTTC,CASSVEWGNGGEQFF
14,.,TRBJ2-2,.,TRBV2,TGTGCCAGCAGTTACAGGGTTGGCACCGGGGAGCTGTTTTTT,CASSYRVGTGELFF
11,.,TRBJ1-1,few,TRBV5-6,TGTGCCAGCAGCTTTTCACAGGAAGCTTTCTTT,CASSFSQEAFF
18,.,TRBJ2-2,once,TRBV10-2,TGCGCCAGCAGTGGTGCCGTGGGGGCGGGAAGGAACACCGGGGAGCTGTTTTTT,CASSGAVGAGRNTGELFF
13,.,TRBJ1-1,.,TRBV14,TGTGCCACCAAATACAAGTTTAACACTGAAGCTTTCTTT,CATKYKFNTEAFF
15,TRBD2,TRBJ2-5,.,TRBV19,TGTGCCAGTAGTACCAGCGGGAGGATTGCTGAGACCCAGTACTTC,CASSTSGRIAETQYF
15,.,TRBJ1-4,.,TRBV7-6,TGTGCCAGCAGTTCCCCGGGACACCCTAATGAAAAACTGTTTTTT,CASSSPGHPNEKLFF
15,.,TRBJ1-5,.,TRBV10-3,TGTGCCATCAGTGTGACCGGGGGCGCGGGTCAGCCCCAGCATTTT,CAISVTGGAGQPQHF
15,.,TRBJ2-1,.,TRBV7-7,TGTGCCAGCAGCGCAGGACATTGGGGTACAAATGAGCAGTTCTTC,CASSAGHWGTNEQFF
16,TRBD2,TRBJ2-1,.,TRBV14,TGTGCCAGCAGCCAAGGGACGGGACTAGGATACAATGAGCAGTTCTTC,CASSQGTGLGYNEQFF
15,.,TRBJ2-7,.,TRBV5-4,TGTGCCAGCAGCTGGGGGGCGGACGAAACCTACGAGCAGTACTTC,CASSWGADETYEQYF
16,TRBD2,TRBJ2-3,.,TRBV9,TGTGCCAGCAGCAAAGAACTAGCGGGAGGCACAGATACGCAGTATTTT,CASSKELAGGTDTQYF
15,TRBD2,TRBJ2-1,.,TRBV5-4,TGTGCCAGCAGCCCGGGACTAGCGGCCTACAATGAGCAGTTCTTC,CASSPGLAAYNEQFF
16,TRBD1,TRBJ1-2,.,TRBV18,TGTGCCAGCTCACCACCGACGACAGGGGGCCGTTTTGGCTACACCTTC,CASSPPTTGGRFGYTF
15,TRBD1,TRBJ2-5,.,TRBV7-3,TGTGCCAGCAGTTCAACCTCAGGGACAGCAGAGACCCAGTACTTC,CASSSTSGTAETQYF
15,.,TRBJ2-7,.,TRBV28,TGTGCCAGCAGTTCGAACAGGGTGTCGATCTACGAGCAGTACTTC,CASSSNRVSIYEQYF
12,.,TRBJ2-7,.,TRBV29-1,TGCAGCGTTGACGGCAGATCTTGGGAGCAGTACTTC,CSVDGRSWEQYF
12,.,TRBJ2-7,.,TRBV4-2,TGTGCCAGCAGCCAAGATCGGCGGGAGCAGTACTTC,CASSQDRREQYF